Presented here are 23 T cell receptor beta chains from one specimen sequenced in a study of blood T cell repertoires in COVID-19 (dated by TCRdb to 2018 to 2020). Library preparation used the immunoSEQ multiplex PCR assay. Entries here come from immuneACCESS through TCRdb and include only in-frame sequences with V and J called. Some clones fail to appear in such tables; in the studies checked, an unresolved V gene covers under half of the shortfall, and the cause of the remainder is unknown. This sample is represented by 200,000 to 250,000 clones; about 78% of them were singletons. The top ten clones comprise 7.2% of the sample. Input material: peripheral blood. The receptors come from a woman aged 70 to 79 with acute or convalescent COVID-19.

V and J are TRBV12-3 or TRBV12-4 and TRBJ1-1; D not certain. Trimming cost V 6 bases and J 2 bases, with 10 bases left between them. The CDR3 is 13 amino acids. The CDR3 DNA reads as TGTGCCAGCAGCAGGCTCGGAAACACTGAAGCTTTCTTT. Translating it yields CASSRLGNTEAFF.

The rearrangement joins TRBV18 to TRBJ2-3; TRBD1 matches at 7 bases. CDR1 is KGHSH, CDR2 LQKENI, per germline. CDR3 length equals 14 residues. J lost 4 bases, V lost 1 base, and 2 bases had no gene match. DNA of the CDR3: TGTGCCAGCTCACCACAGGGGGCCCCAGATACGCAGTATTTT. This codes for CASSPQGAPDTQYF.

The CDR3 protein is CASSLRPDRNTGELFF. CDR3 nucleotide sequence: TGCGCCAGCAGCTTGAGGCCGGACAGAAACACCGGGGAGCTGTTTTTT. The J gene is TRBJ2-2, the V gene TRBV5-1; tentative D call: TRBD1 (6 bases). V lost 1 base, J lost 2 bases, and 12 bases lay in between. The germline CDR1 and CDR2 sequences are SGHRS and YFSETQ. The CDR3 spans 16 residues.

The CDR3: CASSAQTGYGGELFF. The CDR3, as DNA: TGTGCCAGCAGCGCACAGACAGGGTACGGGGGGGAGCTGTTTTTT. The rearrangement links TRBV7-2 to TRBJ2-2; TRBD1 matches at 7 bases. The CDR3 length is 15 residues. The germline CDR1 and CDR2 sequences are SGHTA and FQGNSA. With V trimmed by 5 bases and J by 8 bases, 11 bases remained unmatched.

The J gene is TRBJ1-1, the V gene TRBV4-1; D unresolved. V lost 4 bases and J lost 0, with 18 bases in between. CDR3 length equals 17 residues. CDR1 MGHRA and CDR2 YSYEKL come from the germline V gene. CDR3 sequence reads: CASSPLNKGSMNTEAFF. DNA of the CDR3: TGCGCCAGCAGCCCACTAAATAAAGGCAGCATGAACACTGAAGCTTTCTTT.

The rearrangement uses TRBV12-5 and TRBJ1-2, with D possibly being TRBD1 (5 bases). CDR3 length equals 13 residues. V shed 5 bases and J shed 2 bases, with 9 bases lying between them. Germline-derived CDR1 and CDR2 are LGHNT and FRNRAP. CDR3 loop: CASGLDSNYGYTF. For the CDR3, the DNA is TGTGCTAGTGGTCTAGACAGCAACTATGGCTACACCTTC.

This rearrangement joins TRBV5-8 to TRBJ1-4; TRBD1 agrees at 8 bases. Looked up from germline, CDR1 is SGHTS and CDR2 is YDEGEE. The CDR3 contains 15 residues. V lost 0 bases to trimming and J lost 8 bases; unmatched junction nucleotides: 6. CDR3 region: CASSLATGVGEKLFF. In nucleotides, the CDR3 is TGTGCCAGCAGCTTGGCGACAGGGGTGGGGGAAAAACTGTTTTTT.

On this clone itself: Other nucleotide sequences from this sample produce the same CDR3. For the CDR3, the DNA is TGTGCCACCAGTGCAGGCAGTTCTAATTCACCCCTCCACTTT. This translates into CATSAGSSNSPLHF. This rearrangement joins TRBV24-1 to TRBJ1-6; D remains ambiguous. The CDR3 runs 14 residues. V lost 5 bases and J lost 6, with 10 bases in between. Germline CDR1 and CDR2: KGHDR and SFDVKD.

The rearrangement joins TRBV5-1 to TRBJ2-7; a possible D gene is TRBD1 (6 bases). Trimming pared 4 bases from V and 0 bases from J, leaving 8 bases between. The CDR3 is 13 amino acids. CDR1 and CDR2 (germline): SGHRS, YFSETQ. In DNA, the CDR3 is TGCGCCAGCAGCCCGGACAGCTCCTACGAGCAGTACTTC. Protein sequence: CASSPDSSYEQYF.

The chain couples TRBV11-2 to TRBJ2-3; D is perhaps TRBD1 (5 bases). Germline CDR1 and CDR2: SGHAT and FQNNGV. Trimming removed 2 bases from V and 2 bases from J, with 20 bases in between. The CDR3 loop spans 18 amino acids. CDR3 nucleotides: TGTGCCAGCAGCTTACTCCCGTATGGGGCAGTAAACACAGATACGCAGTATTTT. It is translated as CASSLLPYGAVNTDTQYF.

The chain joins TRBV29-1 to TRBJ2-1; 15 positions agree with TRBD2. This CDR3 contains 13 residues. The germline gives CDR1 SQVTM, CDR2 ANQGSEA. The junction had 3 bases not matched to a gene; V was cut back by 5 bases and J by 10 bases. This CDR3 reads CSVWTSGGGEQFF. In DNA, the CDR3 is TGCAGCGTTTGGACTAGCGGGGGGGGAGAGCAGTTCTTC.

This clone has just a few counts. The chain couples TRBV6-5 to TRBJ2-2, with D tentatively TRBD2 (6 bases). Germline CDR1 and CDR2: MNHEY and SVGAGI. V was pared by 10 bases and J by 6 bases, with 18 bases between. The CDR3 sequence is 14 residues long. The CDR3 reads CATHSGESAGELFF. The DNA of the CDR3 is TGTGCCACCCACTCGGGGGAGTCGGCCGGGGAGCTGTTTTTT.

As DNA, the CDR3 is TGTGCCAGTAGTTCAAACGGACTGCTTAGCAATCAGCCCCAGCATTTT. Encoded protein: CASSSNGLLSNQPQHF. The rearrangement joins TRBV19 to TRBJ1-5; D gene uncertain. Germline V gene sequence: CDR1 LNHDA, CDR2 SQIVND (reference sequence). Between the trimmed V and J ends, which lost 5 bases and 0 bases, there was a span of 14 bases. This CDR3 comprises 16 residues.

The rearrangement joins TRBV4-2 to TRBJ1-2; D is undetermined. Germline-derived CDR1 and CDR2 are LGHNA and YNFKEQ. V was trimmed by 4 bases and J by 7 bases, leaving 7 bases between them. The CDR3 sequence is 11 residues long. CDR3 region: CASSLDRGYTF. As DNA, the CDR3 is TGTGCCAGCAGCCTAGACCGTGGCTACACCTTC.

The J gene is TRBJ1-2, the V gene TRBV18, with D hard to call. CDR1 and CDR2 (germline): KGHSH, LQKENI. Between the trimmed V and J ends, which lost 6 bases and 0 bases, there was a span of 8 bases. This CDR3 is built from 13 residues. As DNA, the CDR3 is TGTGCCAGCTCCCAGGCATCTAACTATGGCTACACCTTC. Translated: CASSQASNYGYTF.

V gene TRBV7-9 combines with J gene TRBJ2-5; 8 positions match TRBD1. Germline CDR1 SEHNR, CDR2 FQNEAQ (reference sequence). Trimming removed 5 bases from V and 5 bases from J; junction bases left unmatched: 10. This CDR3 region has 15 residues. DNA of the CDR3: TGTGCCAGCAGCCCACCAGGGGGCTGGGGGGAGACCCAGTACTTC. Translating it yields CASSPPGGWGETQYF.

The chain employs TRBV2 and TRBJ2-3; TRBD2 aligns across 11 bases. The CDR3 runs 17 residues. Germline V gives CDR1 SNHLY, CDR2 FYNNEI. V lost 4 bases to trimming and J lost 2 bases; unmatched junction nucleotides: 8. The CDR3 loop is CASSVPSGGLPTDTQYF. The CDR3 region has the DNA TGTGCCAGCAGTGTTCCTAGCGGGGGGTTACCCACAGATACGCAGTATTTT.

The chain carries TRBV2 and TRBJ2-5; D may be TRBD2 (6 bases). Trimming cost V 6 bases and J 7 bases, with 18 bases left between them. The CDR3 sequence is 14 residues long. Germline CDR1 SNHLY, CDR2 FYNNEI. The CDR3 sequence: CASSWTNLEGTQYF. The CDR3 nucleotides read TGTGCCAGCAGCTGGACTAACTTGGAGGGGACCCAGTACTTC.

V and J are TRBV3-1 (or the pseudogene TRBV3-2) and TRBJ2-3; D might be TRBD2 (6 bases). Germline CDR1 is LGHDT and CDR2 is YNNKEL (reference sequence). V dropped 4 bases and J dropped 0 bases, with 14 bases sitting between them. This CDR3 has 16 amino acids. The CDR3 here is CASSPRDGTSTDTQYF. The CDR3 coding sequence is TGTGCCAGCAGCCCACGAGACGGGACTAGCACAGATACGCAGTATTTT.

This clone was counted between two and nine times. The V call is TRBV7-2, the J call TRBJ2-2; D possibly corresponds to TRBD2 (6 bases). CDR1 SGHTA and CDR2 FQGNSA come from the germline V gene. This CDR3 is 18 amino acids long. The V gene lost 4 bases and the J gene lost 7 bases, with 25 bases spanning the gap. CDR3 DNA: TGTGCCAGCAGCTCCAGGCCACAAGAGCGGGCGGGTGGCGGGGAGCTGTTTTTT. Translated, it gives CASSSRPQERAGGGELFF.

This clone was seen just once. The chain is built from TRBV6-5 and TRBJ1-2; possibly TRBD1 for D (5 bases). The V gene lost 6 bases and the J gene lost 10 bases, with 12 bases spanning the gap. The CDR3 is 11 amino acids. CDR1 is MNHEY and CDR2 is SVGAGI in the germline V gene. DNA for the CDR3: TGTGCCAGCAGAAGAGACAGACTCTACACCTTC. This codes for CASRRDRLYTF.

The rearrangement links TRBV7-2 to TRBJ2-5; 8 nucleotides line up with TRBD2. This CDR3 has 16 amino acids. Germline V gene data show CDR1 as SGHTA and CDR2 as FQGNSA. Trimming at V came to 5 bases and at J to 5 bases, leaving 13 bases not matched to a gene. In DNA form, the CDR3 reads TGTGCCAGCAGCCTCCGGAAGCGGGGCGGGGGGGAGACCCAGTACTTC. It codes for CASSLRKRGGGETQYF.

The chain couples TRBV30 to TRBJ2-7; 9 bases map to TRBD2. The CDR3 runs 14 residues. Germline V CDR1 and CDR2: GTSNPN, SVGIG (reference sequence). V lost 3 bases, J lost 1 base, and 4 bases stayed unmatched. DNA of the CDR3: TGTGCCTGGAGGAATAGCGGGGGATCCTACGAGCAGTACTTC. It encodes CAWRNSGGSYEQYF.